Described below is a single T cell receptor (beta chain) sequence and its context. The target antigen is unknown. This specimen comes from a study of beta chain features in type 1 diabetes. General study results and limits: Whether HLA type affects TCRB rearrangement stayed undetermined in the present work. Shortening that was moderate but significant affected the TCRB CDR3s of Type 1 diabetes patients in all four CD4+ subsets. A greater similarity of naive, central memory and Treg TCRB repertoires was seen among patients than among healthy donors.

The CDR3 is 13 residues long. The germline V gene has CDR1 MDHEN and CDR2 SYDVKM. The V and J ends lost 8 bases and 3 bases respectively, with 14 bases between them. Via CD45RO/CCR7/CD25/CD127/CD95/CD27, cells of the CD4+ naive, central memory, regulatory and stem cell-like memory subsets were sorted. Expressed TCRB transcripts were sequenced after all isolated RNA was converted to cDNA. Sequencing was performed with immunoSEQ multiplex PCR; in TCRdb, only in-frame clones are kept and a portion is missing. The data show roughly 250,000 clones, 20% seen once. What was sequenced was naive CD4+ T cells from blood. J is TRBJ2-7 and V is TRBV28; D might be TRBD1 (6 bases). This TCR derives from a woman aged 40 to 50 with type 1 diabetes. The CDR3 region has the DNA TGTGCCAGCTCCGCAGGGGAAGGCTACGAGCAGTACTTC. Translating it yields CASSAGEGYEQYF.